This TCR beta chain was identified during a study of human T cells and chemical hapten exposure. Notes on the study in general: With regard to DPC sensitization, TCRs above 1 in 1000 frequency did not change.

TCRdb reprocessed the 5' RACE reads via MiXCR and lists one record per CDR3 protein. The data show under 150,000 distinct CDR3 sequences, more than 15% seen once. This clonotype was observed a few times. Its antigen is as yet unknown. V dropped 5 bases and J dropped 0; count of bases not matched to a gene: 7. The CDR3 is 16 amino acids. Germline V gene lookup returns CDR1 SGHVS and CDR2 FQNEAQ. Unfractionated whole blood served as the source for total RNA extraction. The chain carries TRBV7-8 and TRBJ1-3, with 7 bases fitting TRBD1. The TCR was taken from a human donor in good health. The CDR3 here is CASSLRQGSSGNTIYF. The CDR3, as DNA: TGTGCCAGCAGCCTACGACAGGGCAGCTCTGGAAACACCATATATTTT.